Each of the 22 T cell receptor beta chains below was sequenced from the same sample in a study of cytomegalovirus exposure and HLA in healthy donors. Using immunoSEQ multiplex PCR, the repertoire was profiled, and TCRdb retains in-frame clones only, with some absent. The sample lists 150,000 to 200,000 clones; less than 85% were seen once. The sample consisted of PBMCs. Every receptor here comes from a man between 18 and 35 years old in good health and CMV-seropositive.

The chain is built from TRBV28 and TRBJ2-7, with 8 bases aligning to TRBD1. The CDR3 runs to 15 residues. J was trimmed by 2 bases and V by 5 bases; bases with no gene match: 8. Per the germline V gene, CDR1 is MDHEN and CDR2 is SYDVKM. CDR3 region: CASSLIQGAAYEQYF. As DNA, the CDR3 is TGTGCCAGCAGTCTCATCCAGGGGGCTGCCTACGAGCAGTACTTC.

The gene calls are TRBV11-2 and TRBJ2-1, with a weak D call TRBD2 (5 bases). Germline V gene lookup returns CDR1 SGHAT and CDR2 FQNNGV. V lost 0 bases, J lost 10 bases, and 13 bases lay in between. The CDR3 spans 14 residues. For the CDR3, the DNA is TGTGCCAGCAGCTTAGATACGGGGTCCAGGGAGCAGTTCTTC. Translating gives CASSLDTGSREQFF.

CDR3 loop: CASSSGGSADSPLHF. The CDR3 coding sequence is TGTGCCAGCAGCTCCGGCGGGTCGGCAGATTCACCCCTCCACTTT. This chain links TRBV7-8 with TRBJ1-6; D is ambiguous. Germline values: CDR1 SGHVS, CDR2 FQNEAQ. V gave up 4 bases and J gave up 8 bases, with 15 bases separating them. CDR3 length: 15 amino acids.

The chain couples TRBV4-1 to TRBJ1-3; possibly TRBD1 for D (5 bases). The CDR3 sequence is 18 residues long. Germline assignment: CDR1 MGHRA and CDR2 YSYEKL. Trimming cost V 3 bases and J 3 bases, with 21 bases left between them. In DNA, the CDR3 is TGCGCCAGCAGCCACGTAACCCTTAGACAGTCCCATGGAAACACCATATATTTT. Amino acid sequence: CASSHVTLRQSHGNTIYF.

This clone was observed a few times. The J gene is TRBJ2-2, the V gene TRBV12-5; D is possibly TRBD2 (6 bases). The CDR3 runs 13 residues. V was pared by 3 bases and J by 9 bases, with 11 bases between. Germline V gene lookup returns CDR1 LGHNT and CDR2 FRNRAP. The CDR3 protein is CASGFGGGRELFF. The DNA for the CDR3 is TGTGCTAGTGGTTTCGGGGGAGGAAGGGAGCTGTTTTTT.

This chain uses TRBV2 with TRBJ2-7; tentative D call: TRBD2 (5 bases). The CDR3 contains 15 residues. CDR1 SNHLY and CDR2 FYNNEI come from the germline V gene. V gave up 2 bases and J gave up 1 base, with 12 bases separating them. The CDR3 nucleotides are TGTGCCAGCAGTGAAAACGGGGATCTGTCCTACGAGCAGTACTTC. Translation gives CASSENGDLSYEQYF.

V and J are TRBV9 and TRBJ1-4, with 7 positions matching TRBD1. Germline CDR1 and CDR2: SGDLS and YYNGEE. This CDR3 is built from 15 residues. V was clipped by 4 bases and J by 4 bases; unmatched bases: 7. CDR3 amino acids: CASSPGTALNEKLFF. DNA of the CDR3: TGTGCCAGCAGCCCCGGGACAGCACTTAATGAAAAACTGTTTTTT.

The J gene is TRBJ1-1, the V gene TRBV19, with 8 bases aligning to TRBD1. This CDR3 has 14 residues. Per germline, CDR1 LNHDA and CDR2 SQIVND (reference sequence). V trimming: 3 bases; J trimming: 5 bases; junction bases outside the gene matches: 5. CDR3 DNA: TGTGCCAGTAGTATCCAGGGGGCCGGGACTGAAGCTTTCTTT. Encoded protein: CASSIQGAGTEAFF.

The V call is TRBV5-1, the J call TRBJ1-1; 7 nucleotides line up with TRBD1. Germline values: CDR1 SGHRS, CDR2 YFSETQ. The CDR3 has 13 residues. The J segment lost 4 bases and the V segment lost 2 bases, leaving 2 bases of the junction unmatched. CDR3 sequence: CASSLPGGTEAFF. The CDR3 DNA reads TGCGCCAGCAGCTTACCAGGGGGCACTGAAGCTTTCTTT.

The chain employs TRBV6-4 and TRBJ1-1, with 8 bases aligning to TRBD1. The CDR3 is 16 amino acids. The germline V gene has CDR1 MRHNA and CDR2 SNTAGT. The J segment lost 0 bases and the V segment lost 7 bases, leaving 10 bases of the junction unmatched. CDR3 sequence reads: CASMDRDSTLNTEAFF. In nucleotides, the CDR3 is TGTGCCAGCATGGACAGGGACTCTACTTTGAACACTGAAGCTTTCTTT.

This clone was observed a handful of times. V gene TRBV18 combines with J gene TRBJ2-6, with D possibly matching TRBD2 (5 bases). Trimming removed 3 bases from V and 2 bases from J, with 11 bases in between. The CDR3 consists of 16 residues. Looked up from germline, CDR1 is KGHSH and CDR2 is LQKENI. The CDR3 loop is CASSPGEGAGANVLTF. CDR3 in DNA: TGTGCCAGCTCACCCGGGGAAGGCGCTGGGGCCAACGTCCTGACTTTC.

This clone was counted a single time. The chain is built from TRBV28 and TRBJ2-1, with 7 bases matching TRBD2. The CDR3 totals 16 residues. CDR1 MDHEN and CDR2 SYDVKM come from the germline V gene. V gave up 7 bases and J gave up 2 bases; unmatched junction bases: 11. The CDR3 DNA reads TGTGCCAGCACCCAACTGGGAGGGAGGGCCTACAATGAGCAGTTCTTC. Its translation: CASTQLGGRAYNEQFF.

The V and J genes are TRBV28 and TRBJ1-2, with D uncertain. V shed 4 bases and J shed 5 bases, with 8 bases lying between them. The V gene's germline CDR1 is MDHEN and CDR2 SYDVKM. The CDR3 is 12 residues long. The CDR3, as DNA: TGTGCCAGCAGTTCAACCAGATATGGCTACACCTTC. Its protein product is CASSSTRYGYTF.

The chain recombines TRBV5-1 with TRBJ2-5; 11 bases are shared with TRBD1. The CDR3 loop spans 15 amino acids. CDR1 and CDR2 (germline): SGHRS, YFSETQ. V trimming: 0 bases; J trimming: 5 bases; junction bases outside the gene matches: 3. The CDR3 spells CASSLGDRGFETQYF. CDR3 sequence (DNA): TGCGCCAGCAGCTTGGGGGACAGGGGGTTTGAGACCCAGTACTTC.

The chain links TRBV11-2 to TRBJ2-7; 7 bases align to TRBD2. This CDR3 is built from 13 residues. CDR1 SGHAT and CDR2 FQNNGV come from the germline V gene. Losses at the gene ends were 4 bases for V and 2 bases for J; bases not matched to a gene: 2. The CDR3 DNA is TGTGCCAGCAGCTCCGGGACTACCTACGAGCAGTACTTC. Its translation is CASSSGTTYEQYF. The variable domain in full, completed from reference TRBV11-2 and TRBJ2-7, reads EAGVAQSPRYKIIEKRQSVAFWCNPISGHATLYWYQQILGQGPKLLIQFQNNGVVDDSQLPKDRFSAERLKGVDSTLKIQPAKLEDSAVYLCASSSGTTYEQYFGPGTRLTVT.

DNA for the CDR3: TGTGCCAGCAGCGGCGGGCTAGCTGGCAATGAGCAGTTCTTC. It codes for CASSGGLAGNEQFF. V is TRBV5-4 and J is TRBJ2-1; weak D call: TRBD2 (5 bases). This CDR3 is built from 14 residues. Trimming removed 4 bases from V and 6 bases from J, with 14 bases in between. The germline V gene has CDR1 SGHNT and CDR2 YYREEE (reference sequence).

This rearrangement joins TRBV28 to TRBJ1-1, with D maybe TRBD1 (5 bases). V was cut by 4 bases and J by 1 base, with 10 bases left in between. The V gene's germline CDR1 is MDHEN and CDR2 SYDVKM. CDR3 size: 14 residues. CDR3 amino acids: CASSWSGQNTEAFF. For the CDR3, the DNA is TGTGCCAGCAGTTGGTCAGGGCAGAACACTGAAGCTTTCTTT.

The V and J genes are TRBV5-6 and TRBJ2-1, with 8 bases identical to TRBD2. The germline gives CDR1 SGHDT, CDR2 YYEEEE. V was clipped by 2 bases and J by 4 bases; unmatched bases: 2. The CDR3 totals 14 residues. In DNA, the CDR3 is TGTGCCAGCAGCTTACTAGCGGAGTACAATGAGCAGTTCTTC. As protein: CASSLLAEYNEQFF. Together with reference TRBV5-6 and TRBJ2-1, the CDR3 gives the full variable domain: DAGVTQSPTHLIKTRGQQVTLRCSPKSGHDTVSWYQQALGQGPQFIFQYYEEEERQRGNFPDRFSGHQFPNYSSELNVNALLLGDSALYLCASSLLAEYNEQFFGPGTRLTVL.

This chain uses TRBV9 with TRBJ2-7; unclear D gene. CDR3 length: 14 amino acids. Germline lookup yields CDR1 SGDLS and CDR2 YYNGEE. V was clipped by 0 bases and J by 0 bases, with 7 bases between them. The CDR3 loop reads CASSVEAYSYEQYF. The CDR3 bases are TGTGCCAGCAGCGTAGAAGCTTACTCCTACGAGCAGTACTTC.

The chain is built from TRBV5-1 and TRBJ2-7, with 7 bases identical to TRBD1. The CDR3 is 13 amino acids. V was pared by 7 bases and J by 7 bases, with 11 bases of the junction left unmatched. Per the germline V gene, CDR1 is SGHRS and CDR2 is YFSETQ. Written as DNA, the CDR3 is TGCGCCAGCTCAGAAGACAGGGCTTATGAGCAGTACTTC. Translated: CASSEDRAYEQYF.

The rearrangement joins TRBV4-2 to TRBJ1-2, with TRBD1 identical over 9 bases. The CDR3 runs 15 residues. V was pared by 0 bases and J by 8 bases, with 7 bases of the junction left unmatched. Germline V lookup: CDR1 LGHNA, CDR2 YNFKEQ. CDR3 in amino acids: CASSQEGQGLLGYTF. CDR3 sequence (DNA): TGTGCCAGCAGCCAAGAGGGACAGGGTCTTTTGGGCTACACCTTC.

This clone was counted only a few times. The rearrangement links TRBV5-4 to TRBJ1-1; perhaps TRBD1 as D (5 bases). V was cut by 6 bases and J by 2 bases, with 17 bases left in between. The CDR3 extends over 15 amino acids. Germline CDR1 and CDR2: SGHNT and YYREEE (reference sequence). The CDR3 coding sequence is TGTGCCAGCATTGGGGACTCGGGACGAAACACTGAAGCTTTCTTT. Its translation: CASIGDSGRNTEAFF.